Shown below are 9 T cell receptor beta chains from a single sample sequenced in a study of stem cell transplantation in POMP-related autoinflammatory disease. Only in-frame clones appear in the TCRdb table, and some are missing; sequencing was by immunoSEQ multiplex PCR. The table includes some 840 clones, roughly three quarters detected once. This material consisted of Tregs from PBMCs, taken after stem cell transplantation. The origin of the receptors is a human patient with POMP-related autoinflammation and immune dysregulation (PRAID). Some T cells may be provided by the graft donor.

This sequence joins TRBV2 and TRBJ1-5; D gene uncertain. The ends were cut back, 7 bases at V and 0 bases at J, with 13 bases in the middle. Per germline, CDR1 SNHLY and CDR2 FYNNEI. CDR3 length equals 15 residues. CDR3 sequence (DNA): TGTGCCAGCAACAGCGGATACCTTAGCAATCAGCCCCAGCATTTT. This sequence encodes CASNSGYLSNQPQHF.

The chain has TRBV7-2 and TRBJ2-1; 8 nucleotides agree with TRBD2. The trim removed 5 bases at V and 4 bases at J, leaving 13 bases unmatched. Germline V gene data show CDR1 as SGHTA and CDR2 as FQGNSA. The CDR3 totals 17 residues. The CDR3: CASSHVMGGRTYNEQFF. The CDR3 coding sequence is TGTGCCAGCAGCCATGTTATGGGCGGGAGGACATACAATGAGCAGTTCTTC.

This chain uses TRBV7-3 with TRBJ2-1; D is ambiguous. CDR3 size: 14 residues. Germline CDR1 reads SGHTA; CDR2 reads FQGTGA. The V end lost 2 bases, the J end lost 7 bases, and 12 bases lay between the germline ends. In DNA form, the CDR3 reads TGTGCCAGCAGCTTAGGCGGAGCCGGAAATGAGCAGTTCTTC. Translated: CASSLGGAGNEQFF.

V usage is TRBV2 and J usage is TRBJ1-6, with D unresolved. Trimming removed 6 bases at V and 7 bases at J, with 13 bases between. Germline values: CDR1 SNHLY, CDR2 FYNNEI. The CDR3 runs to 14 residues. CDR3: CASSPDGWNSPLHF. DNA for the CDR3: TGTGCCAGCAGCCCGGACGGATGGAATTCACCCCTCCACTTT. The variable domain in full, completed from reference TRBV2 and TRBJ1-6, reads EPEVTQTPSHQVTQMGQEVILRCVPISNHLYFYWYRQILGQKVEFLVSFYNNEISEKSEIFDDQFSVERPDGSNFTLKIRSTKLEDSAMYFCASSPDGWNSPLHFGNGTRLTVT.

The chain is built from TRBV10-1 and TRBJ2-3, with TRBD2 matching over 7 bases. Germline lookup yields CDR1 WNHNN and CDR2 SYGVQD (reference sequence). The CDR3 spans 18 residues. V trimming: 2 bases; J trimming: 4 bases; junction bases outside the gene matches: 15. The CDR3 bases are TGCGCCAGCAGTGAGGCCCCCGGGGTTAAGCGGGATTCAGATACGCAGTATTTT. Its protein is CASSEAPGVKRDSDTQYF.

The chain employs TRBV7-2 and TRBJ1-1; a weak D match, TRBD1 (6 bases). V lost 6 bases and J 3 bases, leaving 17 bases between the germline ends. Germline V gene data show CDR1 as SGHTA and CDR2 as FQGNSA. The CDR3 length is 15 residues. CDR3 coding DNA: TGTGCCAGCAGTAGAGGGGGGGCTGGGGACACTGAAGCTTTCTTT. This sequence encodes CASSRGGAGDTEAFF.

This clone was detected only a few times. The CDR3 coding sequence is TGTGCCATCTTGAAGGAGCGGGAGGCTTCCTACGAGCAGTACTTC. Protein product: CAILKEREASYEQYF. The chain uses TRBV11-3 and TRBJ2-7, with TRBD2 matching 9 bases. The CDR3 is 15 residues long. The V and J ends lost 10 bases and 1 base, in that order; junction bases with no gene match: 11. The germline V gene encodes CDR1 SGHNT and CDR2 YENEEA.

The V call is TRBV7-3, the J call TRBJ2-5; D might be TRBD2 (7 bases). Germline loops: CDR1 SGHTA, CDR2 FQGTGA. V lost 5 bases and J lost 5, with 18 bases in between. There are 15 residues in the CDR3. The CDR3 protein is CASSPAGQTSETQYF. CDR3 sequence (DNA): TGTGCCAGCAGCCCAGCGGGACAAACGAGCGAGACCCAGTACTTC.

V is TRBV10-3 and J is TRBJ1-3; D may be TRBD1 (5 bases). Germline lookup yields CDR1 ENHRY and CDR2 SYGVKD. The CDR3 is 17 amino acids. Trimming removed 6 bases from V and 4 bases from J, with 22 bases in between. The CDR3 reads CAIRPLPGQTTGNTIYF. The CDR3, as DNA: TGTGCCATCAGACCACTACCTGGACAAACTACCGGAAACACCATATATTTT.